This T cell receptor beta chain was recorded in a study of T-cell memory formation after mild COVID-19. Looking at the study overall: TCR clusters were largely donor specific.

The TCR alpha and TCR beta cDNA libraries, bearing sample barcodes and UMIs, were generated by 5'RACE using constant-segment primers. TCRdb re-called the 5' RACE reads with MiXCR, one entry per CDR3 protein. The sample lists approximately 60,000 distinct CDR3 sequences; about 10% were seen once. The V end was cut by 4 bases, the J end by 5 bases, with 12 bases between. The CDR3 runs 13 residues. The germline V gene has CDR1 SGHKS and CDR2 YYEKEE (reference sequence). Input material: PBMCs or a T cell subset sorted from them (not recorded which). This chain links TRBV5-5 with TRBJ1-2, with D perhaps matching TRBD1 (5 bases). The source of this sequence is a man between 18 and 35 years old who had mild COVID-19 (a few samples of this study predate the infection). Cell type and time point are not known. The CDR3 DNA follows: TGTGCCAGCAGCCGTTTCGGGGGGTATGGCTACACCTTC. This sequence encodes CASSRFGGYGYTF.